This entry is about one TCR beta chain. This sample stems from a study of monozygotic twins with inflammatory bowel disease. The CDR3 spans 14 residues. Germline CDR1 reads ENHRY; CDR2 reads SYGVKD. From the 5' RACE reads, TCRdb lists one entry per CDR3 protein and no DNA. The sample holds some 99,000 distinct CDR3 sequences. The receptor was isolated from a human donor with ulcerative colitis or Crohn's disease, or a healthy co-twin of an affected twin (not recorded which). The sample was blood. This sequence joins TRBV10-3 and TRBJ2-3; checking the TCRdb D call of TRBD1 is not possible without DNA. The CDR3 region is CAISTRDREDTQYF.